This T cell receptor (beta chain) is from a study of blood T cell repertoires in COVID-19. The wider study: Researchers got acute and convalescent COVID-19 samples from the United States, Italy and Spain. The cDNA or gDNA used as material had been derived from T cells, B-cell-depleted T cells, or PBMCs.

This clone was picked up a small number of times. How the authors handled the data: The authors estimated nucleated cell counts from reference gene primer amplification. The table came from immunoSEQ multiplex PCR; TCRdb's copy has only in-frame clones and leaves some out. V and J calls plus clone size are reproduced from that table; the DNA served to infer D and trimming. The repertoire holds fewer than 350,000 clones, with around 86% as singletons. Trimming shortened V by 4 bases and J by 3 bases, and 10 bases separated the two germline ends. Germline V gene sequence: CDR1 LGHNA, CDR2 YSLEER. This CDR3 has 13 residues.

The specimen sequenced was peripheral blood. The sequence derives from a woman in her twenties or thirties who had recovered from COVID-19. This chain joins TRBV4-3 and TRBJ2-7; D possibly corresponds to TRBD2 (5 bases). Written as DNA, the CDR3 is TGCGCCAGCAGCCCCCCGGGGAGCTACGAGCAGTACTTC. Its protein product is CASSPPGSYEQYF.